Included here is one T cell receptor beta chain sequence, with context. Its specificity is not known. Germline V gene lookup returns CDR1 MNHNY and CDR2 SVGAGI (reference sequence). This CDR3 has 14 amino acids. The V end lost 5 bases, the J end lost 8 bases, and 18 bases lay between the germline ends. The source of the sample is a study of long-term antiretroviral therapy in people with HIV. General study results and limits: ART was followed by higher diversity that remained below transplant donor controls.

The authors ran the immunoSEQ assay, v3.0, at survey level. Data came from immunoSEQ multiplex PCR; TCRdb stores just in-frame clones and leaves some out. The data show about 36,000 clones, with about 80% seen just once and about 6% held by the top ten. Treatment for all HIV-infected participants took place in the United States. The chain joins TRBV6-6 to TRBJ1-2; no clear D gene. This receptor was taken from a man between 18 and 29 years old with HIV. The material was unsorted PBMCs, obtained 0.6 years after starting antiretroviral therapy. Written as DNA, the CDR3 is TGTGCCAGCAGTACCCGTGAATGGCAGCGGGGCTACACCTTC. As protein: CASSTREWQRGYTF.